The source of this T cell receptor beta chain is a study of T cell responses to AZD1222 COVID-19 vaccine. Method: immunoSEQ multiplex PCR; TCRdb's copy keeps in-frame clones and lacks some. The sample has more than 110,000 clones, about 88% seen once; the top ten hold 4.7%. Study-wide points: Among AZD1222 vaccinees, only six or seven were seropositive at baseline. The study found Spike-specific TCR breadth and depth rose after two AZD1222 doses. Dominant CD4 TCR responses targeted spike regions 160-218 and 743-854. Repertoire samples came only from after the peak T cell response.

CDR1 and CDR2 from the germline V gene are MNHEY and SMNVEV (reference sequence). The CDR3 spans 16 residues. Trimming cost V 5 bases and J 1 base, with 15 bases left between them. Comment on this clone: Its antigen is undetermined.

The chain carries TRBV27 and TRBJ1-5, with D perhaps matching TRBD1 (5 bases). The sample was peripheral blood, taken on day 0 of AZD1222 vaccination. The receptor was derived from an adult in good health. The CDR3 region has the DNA TGTGCCAGCAGTCGCGGGGACCGCTTAAGCAATCAGCCCCAGCATTTT. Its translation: CASSRGDRLSNQPQHF.